The entry below gives a single T cell receptor (beta chain) sequence along with its context. At least ten counts were recorded for this clonotype. It lacks a known antigen. There are no base qualities to consult, and no much larger clone falls within one base. Instrument used: Illumina HiSeq 1500. Using fastp trimming at Q25 and MiXCR clonotype assembly, TCRdb reanalyzed the public sequencing data and kept in-frame beta chains. Identical CDR3 protein sequences are pooled into one entry, listed with their most common genes and DNA. The sample includes about 700,000 distinct CDR3 sequences, with about 33% observed a single time. The top ten clonotypes cover roughly 18% of the sample. The record originates from a study of T cell repertoires in cytomegalovirus infection (dated 2019 in TCRdb). General notes on the study: Peptide stimulations targeted recently identified HLA-C-restricted CMV epitopes, whose presentation resists viral immunomodulation, together with well-studied HLA-B-restricted epitopes. Donor HLA type was relevant to the analysis, because carriage of CMV infection together with the matching HLA type was indicated by public TCR beta signatures.

V is shortened by 4 bases, J by 5 bases, and the region joining them spans 15 bases. The CDR3 has 15 amino acids, counting the end cysteine and phenylalanine. Left in the record is the CDR3 DNA by itself, 45 bases read in frame from the first base. CDR1 and CDR2 are read off the germline V gene as SGHTA and FQGNSA. Read against the paper, the sample's treatment or condition label means: in vitro stimulation with specific CMV peptide epitopes to enrich CMV-specific T cells. Results and caveats for the whole study, not just this receptor: The ex vivo response was dominated by HLA-C-restricted CMV-specific TCR beta clonotypes, which also provided the single most frequent clonotype in two of eight donors. In both this cohort and an independent cohort of several hundred donors, the cumulative frequency of public TCR beta family members distinguished carriers of CMV infection plus the relevant HLA type.

The sample in question was cultured PBMCs, obtained from culture after CMV antigen stimulation. This chain is built from TRBV7-2 and TRBJ2-1; the best D guess is TRBD2, with 6 bases matching. This receptor was taken from a human donor in good health (CMV status not recorded). Some clones in this sample may be carry-over from other donors' samples. The CDR3 region reads CASSWIWAGNNEQFF. The sequenced DNA is TGTGCCAGCAGCTGGATTTGGGCGGGAAACAATGAGCAGTTCTTC.